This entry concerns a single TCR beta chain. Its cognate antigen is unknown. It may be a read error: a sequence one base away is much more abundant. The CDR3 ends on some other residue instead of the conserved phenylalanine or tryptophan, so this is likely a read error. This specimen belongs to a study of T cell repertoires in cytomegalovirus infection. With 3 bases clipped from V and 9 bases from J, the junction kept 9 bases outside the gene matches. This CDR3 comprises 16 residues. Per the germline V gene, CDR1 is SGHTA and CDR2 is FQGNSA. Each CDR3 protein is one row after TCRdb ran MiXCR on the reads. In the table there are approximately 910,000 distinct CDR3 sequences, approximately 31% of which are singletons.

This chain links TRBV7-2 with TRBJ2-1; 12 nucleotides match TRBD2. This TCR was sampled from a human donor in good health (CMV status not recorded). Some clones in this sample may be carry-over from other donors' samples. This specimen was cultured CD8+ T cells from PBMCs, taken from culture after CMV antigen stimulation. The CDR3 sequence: CASSLGLAGGLVEQFS. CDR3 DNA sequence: TGTGCCAGCAGCTTGGGCCTAGCGGGGGGGTTGGTTGAGCAGTTCTCC.